This entry is about one T cell receptor (beta chain). Its specific antigen is unknown. No per-base quality is available; no much larger clone lies one base away. Sequencing was carried out with an Illumina HiSeq 2500. Quantitative 5'-RACE with molecular barcodes was the method used to prepare the TCR beta libraries. The authors' analysis ran thus. A new computational method, built on a probabilistic model of VDJ rearrangement, was used to identify disease-linked TCR variants. TCRdb ran its own pipeline on the public reads, namely fastp trimming at Q25 and MiXCR clone calling, and kept in-frame beta chains. Identical CDR3 protein sequences are pooled into one entry, listed with their most common genes and DNA. The V and J calls, along with clone size, are taken from TCRdb and not from the paper's own processing. Across this sample there are 350,000 to 450,000 distinct CDR3 sequences, with around 20% seen only once. The top ten clonotypes cover around 13% of the sample.

The sample is drawn from a study of CD8 T cells in ankylosing spondylitis (dated by TCRdb to about 2017). For the wider study: The study set out to find disease-linked TCR variants by profiling T cell receptor beta repertoires in ankylosing spondylitis patients and healthy donors. The full study cohort comprised about 24 ankylosing spondylitis patients and about 110 healthy donors. Peripheral blood was sampled, and synovial fluid was also collected from ankylosing spondylitis patients.

Here is what the overall study found, with its caveats: Some motif variants had previously been reported in the synovial fluid and blood of reactive arthritis patients, which suggests shared mechanisms of disease initiation. The disease-linked clones showed a CD8+ phenotype and occurred at relatively low frequencies in peripheral blood. The disease-linked clones were reported as significantly enriched in matched synovial fluid samples from ankylosing spondylitis patients. A TCR beta motif made up of 7 to 9 highly homologous amino acid variants appeared to be characteristic of blood from ankylosing spondylitis patients.

Trimming takes 4 bases from V and 3 bases from J, and the germline ends sit 10 bases apart. The germline V gene sets CDR1 to SQVTM and CDR2 to ANQGSEA. The CDR3 sequence holds 12 residues, the cysteine and phenylalanine included. Only the CDR3 DNA is retained, 36 bases long and in frame from the first base. The material sequenced was blood, either unsorted or a sorted T cell fraction (not recorded which). The chain is assembled from TRBV29-1 and TRBJ2-7; no D gene can be assigned with confidence. The clonotype originates from a male donor with ankylosing spondylitis or in good health (not recorded which). The nucleotides are TGCAGCGTTGTTGAGGAGAGCTACGAGCAGTACTTC. This gives the protein CSVVEESYEQYF.